This is a list of T cell receptor beta chains from one sample in a study of STAT5B mutations in CD4+ large granular lymphocyte leukemia. Assay used: immunoSEQ multiplex PCR; TCRdb lists only in-frame clones, some missing. In the table there are 20,000 to 25,000 clones, just under 75% of which are singletons. The material sequenced was CD4+ T cells from blood buffy coats. The receptor set was obtained from a human donor in good health. CDR3s include the opening cysteine and the closing phenylalanine or tryptophan. Fields, in order: V gene, D gene, clone size, J gene, CDR3 DNA, CDR3 protein. D genes are given only for firm matches. Size is omitted from some rows. Given values are once, few, many or a class for expanded clones.

>TRBV6-4|TRBD1|few|TRBJ1-4
TGTGCCAGCTCCAGGGGGCCCGGTGAAAAACTGTTTTTT
CASSRGPGEKLFF
>TRBV7-9|-|-|TRBJ1-4
TGTGCCAGCAGCTTAGTCCCCGGGGAAGAAAAACTGTTTTTT
CASSLVPGEEKLFF
>TRBV4-2|-|-|TRBJ2-7
TGTGCCAGCAGCCAAGGGCCAGCAACCTACGAGCAGTACTTC
CASSQGPATYEQYF
>TRBV7-2|TRBD2|-|TRBJ2-7
TGTGCCAGCAGCTCCTCTGGGGGGGGAGTATACGAGCAGTACTTC
CASSSSGGGVYEQYF
>TRBV19|-|few|TRBJ1-5
TGTGCCAGTATCAGGGGCAACAATCAGCCCCAGCATTTT
CASIRGNNQPQHF
>TRBV5-4|-|few|TRBJ2-3
TGTGCCAGCAGCCCAAGCACAGATACGCAGTATTTT
CASSPSTDTQYF
>TRBV13|-|-|TRBJ2-2
TGTGCCAGCAGCTTAGTGCCCAATGCCGGGGAGCTGTTTTTT
CASSLVPNAGELFF
>TRBV7-6|TRBD1|-|TRBJ2-7
TGTGCCAGCAGCTTAAGTCAGGGGGCTTTTTGGGAGCAGTACTTC
CASSLSQGAFWEQYF
>TRBV6-1|-|-|TRBJ1-5
TGTGCCAGCAGTGAGGGTCAGGGGTATAGCAATCAGCCCCAGCATTTT
CASSEGQGYSNQPQHF
>TRBV28|-|-|TRBJ1-2
TGTGCCAGCAGCCGAGGGGCTAACTATGGCTACACCTTC
CASSRGANYGYTF
>TRBV4-3|TRBD2|-|TRBJ2-1
TGCGCCAGCAGCCCGGGGGGGGCCTACAATGAGCAGTTCTTC
CASSPGGAYNEQFF
>TRBV27|TRBD1|few|TRBJ1-4
TGTGCCAGCAGCCACGGACAGGGCCCTAATGAAAAACTGTTTTTT
CASSHGQGPNEKLFF
>TRBV14|-|once|TRBJ2-3
TGTGCCAGCAGCCATTTCGCAAAGTGGGGTACAGATACGCAGTATTTT
CASSHFAKWGTDTQYF
>TRBV7-3|-|-|TRBJ1-5
TGTGCCAGCAGCGCAAACGGGGGCTCAAGTCAGCCCCAGCATTTT
CASSANGGSSQPQHF
>TRBV5-6|-|-|TRBJ2-6
TGTGCCAGCAGCTTGGTTGAGTCAGTGTCCGGGGCCAACGTCCTGACTTTC
CASSLVESVSGANVLTF
>TRBV6-1|TRBD1|-|TRBJ1-2
TGTGCCAGCAGTGAAAATACAGGGGGCTTTAGGGGCTACACCTTC
CASSENTGGFRGYTF
>TRBV11-2|-|-|TRBJ2-2
TGTGCCAGCAGTCATTGGTCGTCCGCCGGGGAGCTGTTTTTT
CASSHWSSAGELFF
>TRBV27|TRBD1|few|TRBJ1-2
TGTGCCAGCAGACCGACAGGGGCCAAGGGTGGCTACACCTTC
CASRPTGAKGGYTF
>TRBV7-8|-|-|TRBJ2-7
TGTGCCAGCAGCTTACAACAGAGCTCCTACGAGCAGTACTTC
CASSLQQSSYEQYF
>TRBV10-3|-|few|TRBJ2-1
TGTGCCTACAATGAGCAGTTCTTC
CAYNEQFF
>TRBV6-6|TRBD2|-|TRBJ2-1
TGTGCCAGCACTTACCGAGCGGGAGCCACCAATGAGCAGTTCTTC
CASTYRAGATNEQFF
>TRBV7-3|-|-|TRBJ2-3
TGTGCCAGCAGCTGGCCGGGGGCTAGCACAGATACGCAGTATTTT
CASSWPGASTDTQYF
>TRBV2|TRBD1|-|TRBJ2-1
TGTGCCAGCAGTGAAAATGGACAGGGGGTAGAGCAGTTCTTC
CASSENGQGVEQFF
>TRBV6-4|TRBD2|-|TRBJ2-1
TGTGCCAGCAGCCCACTAGCGGGGGGCTACAATGAGCAGTTCTTC
CASSPLAGGYNEQFF
>TRBV27|-|-|TRBJ1-5
TGTGCCAGCAGTTTATCGGGGGTGGGCAATCAGCCCCAGCATTTT
CASSLSGVGNQPQHF
>TRBV7-2|-|-|TRBJ2-6
TGTGCCAGCAGCTATTACAAACGCTCTGGGGCCAACGTCCTGACTTTC
CASSYYKRSGANVLTF
>TRBV4-1|TRBD1|-|TRBJ2-5
TGCGCCAGCAGCCAAATTGGGGACAGGCTCCAAGAGACCCAGTACTTC
CASSQIGDRLQETQYF
>TRBV7-2|-|-|TRBJ1-2
TGTGCCAGCAGCTTTGGCAGCAGCAACTATGGCTACACCTTC
CASSFGSSNYGYTF
>TRBV11-1|-|-|TRBJ2-5
TGTGCCAGCAGCTTCCCTGGGGGAGAGACCCAGTACTTC
CASSFPGGETQYF
>TRBV6-5|-|-|TRBJ2-2
TGTGCCAGCAGTTACACCGGAGGGGGCCTTACCGGGGAGCTGTTTTTT
CASSYTGGGLTGELFF
>TRBV25-1|-|-|TRBJ1-1
TGTGCCAGCAGTGAATCCCGGGGAACACGAGCTTTCTTT
CASSESRGTRAFF
>TRBV2|TRBD1|few|TRBJ2-5
TGTGCCGGGGGACAGGGTGAGACCCAGTACTTC
CAGGQGETQYF
>TRBV5-6|-|few|TRBJ1-1
TGTGCCAGCAGCCCGATCGGGGGTTACACTGAAGCTTTCTTT
CASSPIGGYTEAFF
>TRBV27|-|-|TRBJ1-1
TGTGCCAGCAGCGTCCATATGGAAGCTTTCTTT
CASSVHMEAFF